This is a list of T cell receptor beta chains from one sample in a study of cytomegalovirus exposure and HLA in healthy donors. TCRdb keeps only in-frame clones here, not all; method: immunoSEQ multiplex PCR. The sample holds about 190,000 clones, approximately 88% seen once. Specimen: PBMCs. The receptors were sampled from a woman aged 45-65 years in good health and CMV-seropositive. CDR3s include the opening cysteine and the closing phenylalanine or tryptophan. Fields, in order: V gene, J gene, clone size, D gene, CDR3 DNA, CDR3 protein. D genes are given only for firm matches. Part of the rows lack a size; the others show once, few, many or a class for expanded clones.

V: TRBV7-9; J: TRBJ2-7; size: -; D: TRBD1; DNA: TGTGCCAGCAGCTTAGGGGTCACAGGGGGCGCCTACGAGCAGTACTTC; CDR3: CASSLGVTGGAYEQYF
V: TRBV6-5; J: TRBJ2-3; size: -; D: -; DNA: TGTGCCAGCAAGGACGGGGTAGCAGATACGCAGTATTTT; CDR3: CASKDGVADTQYF
V: TRBV5-5; J: TRBJ1-4; size: -; D: -; DNA: TGTGCCAGCAGCATACGGACGGGGGACGGGAATGAAAAACTGTTTTTT; CDR3: CASSIRTGDGNEKLFF
V: TRBV6-5; J: TRBJ2-7; size: -; D: -; DNA: TGTGCCAGCAGTCGCCAGGGCTACGAGCAGTACTTC; CDR3: CASSRQGYEQYF
V: TRBV5-6; J: TRBJ1-2; size: -; D: TRBD1; DNA: TGTGCCAGCACCCAGGGGGGCTTGATAGGCTACACCTTC; CDR3: CASTQGGLIGYTF
V: TRBV30; J: TRBJ1-2; size: -; D: TRBD1; DNA: TGTGCCTCGGACAGGGAACACTATGGTGACTACACCTTC; CDR3: CASDREHYGDYTF
V: TRBV9; J: TRBJ2-1; size: -; D: -; DNA: TGTGCCAGCAGCGTAGGATGGAGCGGTAACAATGAGCAGTTCTTC; CDR3: CASSVGWSGNNEQFF
V: TRBV5-1; J: TRBJ1-1; size: -; D: TRBD1; DNA: TGCGCCAGCAGCTTTTCTTACGGGACAGGGATCCGGGACCAACTAGAAAACACTGAAGCTTTCTTT; CDR3: CASSFSYGTGIRDQLENTEAFF
V: TRBV6-6; J: TRBJ1-2; size: few; D: TRBD1; DNA: TGTGCCAGCAGTCCGCAGACAGGGGCCACCTATGGCTACACCTTC; CDR3: CASSPQTGATYGYTF
V: TRBV7-9; J: TRBJ2-3; size: -; D: -; DNA: TGTGCCAGCAGCTTAGGGCTTAGCACAGATACGCAGTATTTT; CDR3: CASSLGLSTDTQYF
V: TRBV5-1; J: TRBJ2-1; size: -; D: -; DNA: TGCGCCAGCAGCTTGGTTGCCGGGAGCAATGAGCAGTTCTTC; CDR3: CASSLVAGSNEQFF
V: TRBV7-3; J: TRBJ2-2; size: -; D: TRBD1; DNA: TGTGCCAGCAGCCTACGGGACAGGGGGCCCGGGGAGCTGTTTTTT; CDR3: CASSLRDRGPGELFF
V: TRBV4-3; J: TRBJ2-3; size: -; D: -; DNA: TGCGCCAGCAGCCAAGATAGGATAGCCATGACAGATACGCAGTATTTT; CDR3: CASSQDRIAMTDTQYF
V: TRBV6-5; J: TRBJ1-2; size: -; D: -; DNA: TGTGCCAGCAGTCAACAGGGCCCCCTCTTTGGCTACACCTTC; CDR3: CASSQQGPLFGYTF
V: TRBV5-1; J: TRBJ1-4; size: -; D: TRBD1; DNA: TGCGCCAGCAGCTTGGCAGGGGGCGCTCGTGAAAAACTGTTTTTT; CDR3: CASSLAGGAREKLFF
V: TRBV7-9; J: TRBJ2-5; size: -; D: -; DNA: TGTGCCAGCAGCGTTTCCTTGACTATCCAAGAGACCCAGTACTTC; CDR3: CASSVSLTIQETQYF
V: TRBV7-9; J: TRBJ1-2; size: -; D: TRBD1; DNA: TGTGCCAGCAGCTTGACAGGGGTCGGCTACACCTTC; CDR3: CASSLTGVGYTF
V: TRBV4-1; J: TRBJ1-1; size: -; D: -; DNA: TGTGCCAGCAGCCAAGGAATGACAGAAGCTTTCTTT; CDR3: CASSQGMTEAFF
V: TRBV7-8; J: TRBJ2-2; size: -; D: -; DNA: TGTGCCAGCAGCTTAGCGACATCTAACACCGGGGAGCTGTTTTTT; CDR3: CASSLATSNTGELFF
V: TRBV5-1; J: TRBJ2-7; size: -; D: -; DNA: TGCGCCAGCAGCTTAGATGACAGGATATCCTACGAGCAGTACTTC; CDR3: CASSLDDRISYEQYF
V: TRBV5-1; J: TRBJ1-3; size: -; D: -; DNA: TGCGCCAGCAGCTCGGGAGACGGAAACACCATATATTTT; CDR3: CASSSGDGNTIYF
V: TRBV9; J: TRBJ2-5; size: -; D: TRBD2; DNA: TGTGCCAGCAGCGGATCTAGCGGGGGAGCAGAGACCCAGTACTTC; CDR3: CASSGSSGGAETQYF
V: TRBV7-9; J: TRBJ2-3; size: few; D: TRBD1; DNA: TGTGCCAGCAGCTACCGACAGGGTTTTTCAGATACGCAGTATTTT; CDR3: CASSYRQGFSDTQYF
V: TRBV9; J: TRBJ2-3; size: once; D: -; DNA: TGTGCCAGCAGCGTGAGGGGGTCCACAGATACGCAGTATTTT; CDR3: CASSVRGSTDTQYF
V: TRBV7-9; J: TRBJ2-7; size: -; D: -; DNA: TGTTCCAGCACCGGGAGCCAAATCTCCTACGAGCAGTACTTC; CDR3: CSSTGSQISYEQYF
V: TRBV5-1; J: TRBJ1-6; size: -; D: TRBD1; DNA: TGCGCCAGCAGCCAAGGACAGGGGGATAATTCACCCCTCCACTTT; CDR3: CASSQGQGDNSPLHF
V: TRBV9; J: TRBJ1-1; size: -; D: -; DNA: TGTGCCAGCAGCCCCCGCGGGAGCATGAACACTGAAGCTTTCTTT; CDR3: CASSPRGSMNTEAFF
V: TRBV25-1; J: TRBJ1-2; size: -; D: TRBD1; DNA: TGTGCCAGCAGTGAATGGACAGGGAGCGGCTACACCTTC; CDR3: CASSEWTGSGYTF
V: TRBV7-2; J: TRBJ2-1; size: -; D: -; DNA: TGTGCCAGCAGCCGTAAAATTAAACAGGGGGAGGGTGAGCAGTTCTTC; CDR3: CASSRKIKQGEGEQFF
V: TRBV7-8; J: TRBJ1-1; size: -; D: -; DNA: TGTGCCAGCAGCACCGCGTCGGGGGGTCGGACTGAAGCTTTCTTT; CDR3: CASSTASGGRTEAFF
V: TRBV19; J: TRBJ1-2; size: -; D: TRBD1; DNA: TGTGCCAGTAGTATAGAGACAGGGGGCGCGGACTATGGCTACACCTTC; CDR3: CASSIETGGADYGYTF
V: TRBV6-6; J: TRBJ2-1; size: -; D: -; DNA: TGTGCCAGCAGCCCCTCCACCCCCGGTTACAATGAGCAGTTCTTC; CDR3: CASSPSTPGYNEQFF
V: TRBV19; J: TRBJ1-5; size: -; D: -; DNA: TGTGCCAGCGCCGACAATCCTAATCAGCCCCAGCATTTT; CDR3: CASADNPNQPQHF
V: TRBV6-5; J: TRBJ1-1; size: few; D: -; DNA: TGTGCCAGCAGCCAAACGGGGGGGCTTGAAGCTTTCTTT; CDR3: CASSQTGGLEAFF
V: TRBV6-5; J: TRBJ2-6; size: -; D: TRBD1; DNA: TGTGCCACAACCGACAGGGGGAATGGGGCCAACGTCCTGACTTTC; CDR3: CATTDRGNGANVLTF
V: TRBV6-1; J: TRBJ1-4; size: -; D: -; DNA: TGTGCCAGCAGTAAGACGGGAGTTAATGAAAAACTGTTTTTT; CDR3: CASSKTGVNEKLFF
V: TRBV9; J: TRBJ1-1; size: -; D: TRBD1; DNA: TGTGCCAGCAGCCCTCCAGGCGCGGACAGGGGGCACACTGAAGCTTTCTTT; CDR3: CASSPPGADRGHTEAFF
V: TRBV4-1; J: TRBJ2-7; size: few; D: -; DNA: TGCGCCAGCAGCCAAGGGGGCCTTACTTGGGACGAGCAGTACTTC; CDR3: CASSQGGLTWDEQYF
V: TRBV27; J: TRBJ1-4; size: -; D: -; DNA: TGTGCCAGCAGTTTGCGGAAGATAGATGAAAAACTGTTTTTT; CDR3: CASSLRKIDEKLFF
V: TRBV2; J: TRBJ1-5; size: -; D: -; DNA: TGTGCCAGCAGTGAAGCGCTTGGGGGCGGCAATCAGCCCCAGCATTTT; CDR3: CASSEALGGGNQPQHF
V: TRBV2; J: TRBJ1-6; size: few; D: TRBD1; DNA: TGTGCCAAAGGACAGGGGGATTCACCCCTCCACTTT; CDR3: CAKGQGDSPLHF
V: TRBV29-1; J: TRBJ2-3; size: -; D: -; DNA: TGCAGCGTTGCCCAGATAAGCACAGATACGCAGTATTTT; CDR3: CSVAQISTDTQYF
V: TRBV6-5; J: TRBJ1-5; size: -; D: -; DNA: TGTGCCAGCACGGGAGTCAGAATAGTCAATCAGCCCCAGCATTTT; CDR3: CASTGVRIVNQPQHF
V: TRBV9; J: TRBJ2-1; size: -; D: -; DNA: TGTGCCAGCAGCGTAGCCACAGGAGGGGTCCACAATGAGCAGTTCTTC; CDR3: CASSVATGGVHNEQFF
V: TRBV7-7; J: TRBJ2-1; size: -; D: TRBD2; DNA: TGTGCTAGCAGCTTAGTATCGGGGGGAGACAATGAGCAGTTCTTC; CDR3: CASSLVSGGDNEQFF
V: TRBV27; J: TRBJ2-4; size: -; D: -; DNA: TGTGCCAGCAGCACCGACCGACTGACTAAAAACATTCAGTACTTC; CDR3: CASSTDRLTKNIQYF
V: TRBV19; J: TRBJ1-5; size: -; D: -; DNA: TGTGCCAGTAGTCCGTCACAGGGTTGGGAAGGGCCCCAGCATTTT; CDR3: CASSPSQGWEGPQHF
V: TRBV7-9; J: TRBJ2-3; size: once; D: TRBD2; DNA: TGTGCCAGCAGCCCTATGCTAGCGGGGGTAAGCACAGATACGCAGTATTTT; CDR3: CASSPMLAGVSTDTQYF
V: TRBV15; J: TRBJ2-3; size: few; D: -; DNA: TGTGCCACCAGCAGAGATTCCGTAGATACGCAGTATTTT; CDR3: CATSRDSVDTQYF
V: TRBV2; J: TRBJ1-6; size: -; D: -; DNA: TGTGCCAGCAGTGGGGGCCGGCGGGGACTGGCCTGGGAGCCCCTCCACTTT; CDR3: CASSGGRRGLAWEPLHF
V: TRBV10-1; J: TRBJ1-2; size: -; D: TRBD1; DNA: TGCGCCAGCAGTCCCCGACAGGGAGGAGGCTACACCTTC; CDR3: CASSPRQGGGYTF
V: TRBV11-2; J: TRBJ2-2; size: -; D: TRBD2; DNA: TGTGCCAGCAGCTTAGAGGGGGGGAAGAACACCGGGGAGCTGTTTTTT; CDR3: CASSLEGGKNTGELFF
V: TRBV4-1; J: TRBJ1-4; size: -; D: -; DNA: TGCGCCAGCAGCCAAAACCAGGGGAATGAAAAACTGTTTTTT; CDR3: CASSQNQGNEKLFF
V: TRBV29-1; J: TRBJ1-2; size: -; D: TRBD1; DNA: TGCAGCGTTACCGACCCAGGGGGCAGTGGCTACACCTTC; CDR3: CSVTDPGGSGYTF
V: TRBV21-1; J: TRBJ1-6; size: few; D: -; DNA: TGTGCCAGCAGCTCCCATCCAACAGGGCTGCCACGAGTGGGGTATAATTCACCCCTCCACTTT; CDR3: CASSSHPTGLPRVGYNSPLHF